Each of the 20 T cell receptor beta chains below was sequenced from the same sample in a study of T cells expressing NK-cell markers. Following a re-call of the 5' RACE reads, TCRdb has one entry per CDR3 protein and lacks DNA. Reported are 350,000 to 400,000 distinct CDR3 sequences; the ten largest clones contain about 10%. Specimen: blood T cells: a sorted CD56 or NKG2C T cell subset, CD4+ or CD8+ T cells, or bulk PBMC T cells (not recorded which). These receptor sequences come from a woman in her 50s in good health.

This chain uses TRBV9 with TRBJ1-1. CDR3 length: 14 amino acids. Germline CDR1 reads SGDLS; CDR2 reads YYNGEE. The CDR3 protein is CASSVRVSNTEAFF.

V usage is TRBV7-6 and J usage is TRBJ1-1; TCRdb calls TRBD1, which cannot be checked without DNA. The CDR3 sequence is 16 residues long. Germline CDR1 reads SGHVS; CDR2 reads FNYEAQ. The CDR3 sequence is CASSQAGAGMNTEAFF.

This CDR3 reads CASSLAEGRMNTEAFF. The V call is TRBV5-6, the J call TRBJ1-1. The length of the CDR3 is 16 residues. Germline loops: CDR1 SGHDT, CDR2 YYEEEE.

This chain links TRBV9 with TRBJ2-1; TCRdb's D call of TRBD2 is untestable without DNA. The CDR3 length is 15 residues. Germline CDR1 reads SGDLS; CDR2 reads YYNGEE. This CDR3 reads CASSVGSGIINEQFF.

The CDR3: CSVEGGLAPVDEQFF. The genes are TRBV29-1 and TRBJ2-1; checking the TCRdb D call of TRBD2 is not possible without DNA. The CDR3 has 15 residues. Germline CDR1 is SQVTM and CDR2 is ANQGSEA.

V is TRBV20-1 and J is TRBJ2-1; TCRdb designates TRBD1, a call that cannot be tested without DNA. This CDR3 comprises 15 residues. Germline V CDR1 and CDR2: DFQATT, SNEGSKA (reference sequence). The CDR3 loop reads CSARDRALPPNEQFF.

J is TRBJ2-2 and V is TRBV3-1. CDR3 size: 13 residues. The germline V gene encodes CDR1 LGHDT and CDR2 YNNKEL (reference sequence). The CDR3 reads CASSQSGTGELFF. Full variable domain (missing parts from reference TRBV3-1 and TRBJ2-2): DTAVSQTPKYLVTQMGNDKSIKCEQNLGHDTMYWYKQDSKKFLKIMFSYNNKELIINETVPNRFSPKSPDKAHLNLHINSLELGDSAVYFCASSQSGTGELFFGEGSRLTVL.

The gene calls are TRBV20-1 and TRBJ2-2. The CDR3 loop spans 14 amino acids. CDR1 DFQATT and CDR2 SNEGSKA come from the germline V gene (reference sequence). This CDR3 is CSAPRPGNTGELFF.

The chain is built from TRBV12-3 or TRBV12-4 and TRBJ2-3; absent DNA, TCRdb's TRBD2 call cannot be checked. There are 16 residues in the CDR3. The CDR3 is CASSFSLAGGKDTQYF.

V usage is TRBV5-1 and J usage is TRBJ2-1; TCRdb reports TRBD2, a call that lacks DNA to check it against. CDR3 length: 14 residues. The germline V gene has CDR1 SGHRS and CDR2 YFSETQ. Here the CDR3 reads CASSPGGLAHEQFF.

The rearrangement uses TRBV4-1 and TRBJ2-5; TCRdb indicates TRBD1, and absent DNA this call remains unverified. The CDR3 is 15 amino acids. Germline V gene sequence: CDR1 MGHRA, CDR2 YSYEKL. CDR3 loop: CASSRGTGVQGTQYF.

The chain links TRBV6-5 to TRBJ2-1; TCRdb returns TRBD1, unconfirmable since there is no DNA. CDR3 length: 16 amino acids. Germline CDR1 is MNHEY and CDR2 is SVGAGI. CDR3 amino acids: CASSPRPGQGAGEQFF.

The V gene is TRBV5-1, the J gene TRBJ2-3; TCRdb indicates TRBD1, and absent DNA this call remains unverified. The germline V gene encodes CDR1 SGHRS and CDR2 YFSETQ. This CDR3 is built from 16 residues. The CDR3 here is CASSRDVGQGTDTQYF.

The CDR3: CATSRRQSGANVLTF. V is TRBV15 and J is TRBJ2-6. The CDR3 sequence is 15 residues long. Germline V gene lookup returns CDR1 LNHNV and CDR2 YYDKDF (reference sequence).

The CDR3 sequence is CASSDDWTGDWESNQPQHF. The V call is TRBV27, the J call TRBJ1-5; TCRdb names TRBD1, which stays unverified in the absence of DNA. The CDR3 runs to 19 residues. Per the germline V gene, CDR1 is MNHEY and CDR2 is SMNVEV (reference sequence).

The CDR3 spells CASSESGFVYEQYF. This chain uses TRBV18 with TRBJ2-7; TCRdb indicates TRBD2, and absent DNA this call remains unverified. Germline V gene lookup returns CDR1 KGHSH and CDR2 LQKENI. This CDR3 comprises 14 residues.

The rearrangement links TRBV11-2 to TRBJ2-1; there is no DNA to check the TCRdb D call of TRBD2. This CDR3 has 16 residues. Germline-derived CDR1 and CDR2 are SGHAT and FQNNGV. The CDR3 here is CASSSGLAGGSREQFF.

V usage is TRBV6-2 or TRBV6-3 and J usage is TRBJ2-7; TCRdb's assignment of TRBD1 cannot be checked, as there is no DNA. CDR3 size: 16 residues. The V gene's germline CDR1 is MNHEY and CDR2 SVGEGT. The CDR3 loop is CASSFIPGPLAYEQYF.

The chain carries TRBV20-1 and TRBJ2-5; the TCRdb D gene call, TRBD1, has no DNA to confirm it. The CDR3 consists of 14 residues. Per the germline V gene, CDR1 is DFQATT and CDR2 is SNEGSKA (reference sequence). The chain's CDR3 is CSAYSDRGAETQYF.

The rearrangement joins TRBV7-2 to TRBJ2-7; TCRdb returns TRBD1, unconfirmable since there is no DNA. Looked up from germline, CDR1 is SGHTA and CDR2 is FQGNSA. This CDR3 has 17 amino acids. CDR3 loop: CASSLVGTGQGGNEQYF.